One and the same sample provided the 7 T cell receptor beta chains below, sequenced in a study of CXCR3-negative and CXCR3-positive naive CD8 T cells. Overall study findings and caveats: Naive CXCR3-positive cells had TRB CDR3s more hydrophobic than those of CXCR3-negative naive cells.

No cognate antigen is known for these TCRs. The study made its TRB cDNA libraries by 5' RACE, adding UMI labels. Using the 5' RACE reads, TCRdb records one entry per CDR3 protein without DNA. The listing records over 150,000 distinct CDR3 sequences. The sample consisted of naive CXCR3+ CD8+ T cells from blood. As to subset: CD45RO-CCR7+CD27+CD95- naive CD8+ T cells expressing CXCR3 (TNR3+). These receptors were obtained from a human donor in good health. Some clones in this sample may be carry-over from other donors' samples.

The V call is TRBV7-6, the J call TRBJ2-1; TCRdb gives TRBD2 as the D gene, but with no DNA this cannot be confirmed. The germline V gene has CDR1 SGHVS and CDR2 FNYEAQ. The CDR3 runs to 19 residues. This chain's CDR3 is CASSLAERWAGGLVDEQFF.

V is TRBV19 and J is TRBJ1-1; TCRdb lists TRBD1, though no DNA is available to test this call. Germline CDR1 reads LNHDA; CDR2 reads SQIVND (reference sequence). The CDR3 sequence is 14 residues long. The CDR3 here is CASSTGQTNTEAFF. Based on the CDR3 plus reference TRBV19 and TRBJ1-1, the full variable domain is DGGITQSPKYLFRKEGQNVTLSCEQNLNHDAMYWYRQDPGQGLRLIYYSQIVNDFQKGDIAEGYSVSREKKESFPLTVTSAQKNPTAFYLCASSTGQTNTEAFFGQGTRLTVV.

The gene calls are TRBV6-6 and TRBJ2-7; the TCRdb call, TRBD1, lacks DNA for checking. This CDR3 has 17 amino acids. In germline, CDR1 is MNHNY, CDR2 SVGAGI (reference sequence). The CDR3 region is CASSYSPIGQGIYEQYF.

The chain combines TRBV19 with TRBJ2-1; TCRdb reports TRBD1, a call that lacks DNA to check it against. Germline loops: CDR1 LNHDA, CDR2 SQIVND (reference sequence). The length of the CDR3 is 15 residues. The CDR3 here is CASSIGAPSYNEQFF.

The chain recombines TRBV29-1 with TRBJ2-7. CDR1 and CDR2 (germline): SQVTM, ANQGSEA. The CDR3 sequence is 13 residues long. CDR3 protein: CSVALFGAYEQYF.

The chain uses TRBV29-1 and TRBJ2-7; TCRdb's D gene call, TRBD1, goes unchecked for lack of DNA. Germline loops: CDR1 SQVTM, CDR2 ANQGSEA. CDR3 length equals 14 residues. The CDR3 loop is CSVEGGTDSYEQYF.

V is TRBV27 and J is TRBJ2-5; checking the TCRdb D call of TRBD1 is not possible without DNA. Germline V gene sequence: CDR1 MNHEY, CDR2 SMNVEV (reference sequence). The CDR3 totals 13 residues. The CDR3 is CASSLGGGLAQYF.